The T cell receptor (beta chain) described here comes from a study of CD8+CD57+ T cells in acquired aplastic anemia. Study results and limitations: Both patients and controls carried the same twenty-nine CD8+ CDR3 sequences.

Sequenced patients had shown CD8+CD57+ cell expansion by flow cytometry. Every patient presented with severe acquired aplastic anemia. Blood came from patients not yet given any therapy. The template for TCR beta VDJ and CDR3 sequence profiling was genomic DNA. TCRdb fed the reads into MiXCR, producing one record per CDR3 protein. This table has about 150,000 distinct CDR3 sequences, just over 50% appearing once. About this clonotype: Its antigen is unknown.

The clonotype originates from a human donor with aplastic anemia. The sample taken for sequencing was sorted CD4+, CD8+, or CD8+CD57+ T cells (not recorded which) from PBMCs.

This chain's CDR3 is CASSFWDGHYEQYF. The CDR3 DNA is TGTGCCAGCAGCTTCTGGGACGGCCACTACGAGCAGTACTTC. The genes are TRBV5-4 and TRBJ2-7; D might be TRBD1 or TRBD2, each matching 5 bases. Germline CDR1 and CDR2: SGHNT and YYREEE (reference sequence). The germline V and J ends were trimmed by 2 bases and 3 bases, with 12 bases remaining between them. There are 14 residues in the CDR3.